This entry features one T cell receptor beta chain sequence. Its target is unknown. This record comes from a study of CD8 T cells in Susac syndrome. Study-wide findings and caveats: By the study's own acknowledgment, its TCR sequencing and HLA analysis included relatively few individuals.

The ends lost 5 bases at V and 7 bases at J; junction bases unmatched: 4. CDR1 MGHRA and CDR2 YSYEKL come from the germline V gene. The CDR3 runs 14 residues. RNA in amounts of roughly 0.5 to 1 ug was reverse transcribed with random hexamers. Amplification of TCR beta CDR3 was carried out by immunoSEQ multiplex PCR, which covered 54 Vbeta and 13 Jbeta segments. TCRdb reprocessed the immunoSEQ multiplex PCR reads with MiXCR, giving one entry per CDR3 protein. The sample includes about 180,000 distinct CDR3 sequences, 90% to 95% of them seen just once. This sequence originates from a human donor with multiple sclerosis. Sequenced sample: CD8+ T cells from PBMCs. This rearrangement joins TRBV4-1 to TRBJ1-4; TRBD1 aligns across 10 bases. The DNA for the CDR3 is TGCGCCAGCAGCAGACAGGGGGCTGCTGAAAAACTGTTTTTT. Its translation: CASSRQGAAEKLFF.